A single sample is the source of the 17 T cell receptor beta chains below, sequenced in a study of high-grade serous ovarian cancer treatment subgroups. The tumor samples were collected prior to definitive surgery or chemotherapy. Assay used: immunoSEQ multiplex PCR; TCRdb lists only in-frame clones, some missing. The profile shows roughly 8,300 clones, about 60% of them singletons. Sequenced: tumor tissue. Receptors originate from a human donor with high-grade serous ovarian cancer.

This clone has more than one count but fewer than ten. The V gene is TRBV5-1, the J gene TRBJ1-2; maybe TRBD1 (5 bases). The ends were cut back, 4 bases at V and 7 bases at J, with 17 bases in the middle. Germline assignment: CDR1 SGHRS and CDR2 YFSETQ. This CDR3 is built from 14 residues. The CDR3 sequence: CASSPGLGVGGYTF. The DNA of the CDR3 is TGCGCCAGCAGCCCGGGACTAGGGGTTGGTGGCTACACCTTC.

The chain couples TRBV7-3 to TRBJ2-5; 7 bases are shared with TRBD1. CDR1 SGHTA and CDR2 FQGTGA come from the germline V gene. Germline trimming cut 5 bases from V and 4 bases from J; bases unmatched to any gene: 10. The CDR3 is made up of 15 amino acids. DNA of the CDR3: TGTGCCAGCAGCCACGCCGGGACAGCTGGAGAGACCCAGTACTTC. Encoded protein: CASSHAGTAGETQYF.

The V call is TRBV14, the J call TRBJ2-7; the D gene could be TRBD1 or TRBD2 (5 bases each). Germline CDR1 is SGHDN and CDR2 is FVKESK. The CDR3 extends over 13 amino acids. V was clipped by 3 bases and J by 4 bases, with 10 bases between them. The CDR3 sequence is CASSQGWGYEQYF. The CDR3, as DNA: TGTGCCAGCAGCCAGGGGTGGGGGTACGAGCAGTACTTC.

CDR3 in DNA: TGTGCCAGCAGCTCCCAGAACTACAGGGTATTAAACACTGAAGCTTTCTTT. It yields the protein CASSSQNYRVLNTEAFF. The rearrangement links TRBV7-8 to TRBJ1-1; possibly TRBD1 for D (6 bases). The CDR3 has 17 residues. The germline V gene encodes CDR1 SGHVS and CDR2 FQNEAQ. Trimming cost V 4 bases and J 2 bases, with 20 bases left between them.

The chain links TRBV28 to TRBJ2-3; D remains unclear. Germline CDR1 is MDHEN and CDR2 is SYDVKM. This CDR3 comprises 15 residues. V shed 3 bases and J shed 1 base, with 11 bases lying between them. The CDR3 loop reads CASSFSDTGTDTQYF. As DNA, the CDR3 is TGTGCCAGCAGTTTCTCCGACACCGGCACAGATACGCAGTATTTT.

The chain employs TRBV10-2 and TRBJ2-7; 7 positions match TRBD1. The ends lost 3 bases at V and 2 bases at J; junction bases unmatched: 7. The CDR3 runs 15 residues. Germline CDR1 reads WSHSY; CDR2 reads SAAADI. Here the CDR3 reads CASSEGPGQTYEQYF. The CDR3 nucleotides are TGCGCCAGCAGTGAAGGACCGGGACAGACCTACGAGCAGTACTTC.

The chain couples TRBV5-4 to TRBJ1-4; 9 bases map to TRBD1. The CDR3 runs 15 residues. The V gene end was trimmed by 4 bases and the J gene end by 6 bases; junction bases not matched to a gene: 7. From germline, CDR1 is SGHNT and CDR2 YYREEE (reference sequence). In DNA form, the CDR3 reads TGTGCCAGCAGCATGAACAGGGGGCTTGATGAAAAACTGTTTTTT. Its protein is CASSMNRGLDEKLFF.

The chain employs TRBV6-5 and TRBJ1-1; no definite D call. Germline CDR1 and CDR2: MNHEY and SVGAGI. This CDR3 is built from 13 residues. The V and J ends lost 6 bases and 1 base respectively, with 9 bases between them. The CDR3 region is CASRGRTNTEAFF. CDR3 DNA: TGTGCCAGCAGAGGCCGGACGAACACTGAAGCTTTCTTT.

The rearrangement links TRBV13 to TRBJ2-1, with 12 bases that match TRBD2. V trimming: 5 bases; J trimming: 7 bases; junction bases outside the gene matches: 6. The CDR3 totals 15 residues. Germline assignment: CDR1 PRHDT and CDR2 FYEKMQ (reference sequence). In nucleotides, the CDR3 is TGTGCCAGCAGCCTGTGGACTAGCGGGAATAATGAGCAGTTCTTC. Translated: CASSLWTSGNNEQFF.

This clone was recorded a few times. The rearrangement links TRBV28 to TRBJ1-1, with D perhaps TRBD1 (5 bases). There are 15 residues in the CDR3. V shed 6 bases and J shed 4 bases, with 18 bases lying between them. CDR1 and CDR2 from the germline V gene are MDHEN and SYDVKM. CDR3 DNA sequence: TGTGCCAGCAGCGCTGGAGGGGTTTCGGGCACTGAAGCTTTCTTT. It yields the protein CASSAGGVSGTEAFF.

This chain uses TRBV18 with TRBJ1-3; D is ambiguous. This CDR3 has 15 residues. V lost 5 bases and J 2 bases, leaving 13 bases between the germline ends. From germline, CDR1 is KGHSH and CDR2 LQKENI. The CDR3 nucleotides read TGTGCCAGCTCAGATTACACGGTGGCTGGAAACACCATATATTTT. Protein product: CASSDYTVAGNTIYF.

The chain carries TRBV6-9 and TRBJ1-3; 7 nucleotides agree with TRBD1. In germline, CDR1 is MNHGY, CDR2 SVAAGI. The CDR3 loop spans 14 amino acids. Trimming took 4 bases from V and 4 from J; bases not matched to a gene: 4. The CDR3 DNA reads TGTGCCAGCAGTTTTACAGGGGTCGGAAACACCATATATTTT. Amino acid sequence: CASSFTGVGNTIYF.

This clone appeared a few times. This rearrangement joins TRBV6-6 to TRBJ2-7, with TRBD2 matching 9 bases. Germline V gene sequence: CDR1 MNHNY, CDR2 SVGAGI (reference sequence). The V gene end was trimmed by 10 bases and the J gene end by 4 bases; junction bases not matched to a gene: 8. The CDR3 sequence is 13 residues long. The DNA for the CDR3 is TGTGCCATCGCTAGGCGGGAGGGTTACGAGCAGTACTTC. Residues: CAIARREGYEQYF.

CDR3 nucleotides: TGTGCCAGCAGCTTAATGGCAGCTAGCACAGATACGCAGTATTTT. Translation: CASSLMAASTDTQYF. This sequence joins TRBV7-3 and TRBJ2-3; D is uncertain. The V end lost 1 base, the J end lost 0 bases, and 8 bases lay between the germline ends. CDR3 length: 15 residues. CDR1 and CDR2 from the germline V gene are SGHTA and FQGTGA.

The chain uses TRBV18 and TRBJ1-4, with D maybe TRBD1 (6 bases). Trimming removed 2 bases at V and 14 bases at J, with 21 bases between. Germline lookup yields CDR1 KGHSH and CDR2 LQKENI. The CDR3 is 15 residues long. The CDR3 reads CASSPEGQSVLGLFF. The CDR3 coding sequence is TGTGCCAGCTCACCAGAAGGACAGTCCGTCTTGGGGCTGTTTTTT.

This clone occurred a few times. The V gene is TRBV6-5, the J gene TRBJ1-2; D gene ambiguous. The CDR3 runs 13 residues. Germline V gene lookup returns CDR1 MNHEY and CDR2 SVGAGI. Trimming removed 5 bases at V and 4 bases at J, with 11 bases between. The CDR3 coding sequence is TGTGCCAGCAGTCCTGGCAGAATCTATGGCTACACCTTC. Its protein product is CASSPGRIYGYTF.

The CDR3 coding sequence is TGCGCCAGCAGGGTAGCGGTATCCGATACGCAGTATTTT. This codes for CASRVAVSDTQYF. The chain couples TRBV5-1 to TRBJ2-3; D might be TRBD2 (6 bases). Trimming stripped 5 bases from V and 6 bases from J, with 13 bases between. Germline lookup yields CDR1 SGHRS and CDR2 YFSETQ. The length of the CDR3 is 13 residues. Full variable domain (remainder filled in from reference TRBV5-1 and TRBJ2-3): KAGVTQTPRYLIKTRGQQVTLSCSPISGHRSVSWYQQTPGQGLQFLFEYFSETQRNKGNFPGRFSGRQFSNSRSEMNVSTLELGDSALYLCASRVAVSDTQYFGPGTRLTVL.